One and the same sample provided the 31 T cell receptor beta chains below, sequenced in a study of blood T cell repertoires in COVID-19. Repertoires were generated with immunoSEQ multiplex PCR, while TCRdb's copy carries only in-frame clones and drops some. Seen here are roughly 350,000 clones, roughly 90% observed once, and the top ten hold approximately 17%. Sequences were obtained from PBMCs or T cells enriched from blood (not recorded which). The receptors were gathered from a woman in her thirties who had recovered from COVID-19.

The CDR3: CAITSGLAGSSGANVLTF. CDR3 DNA: TGTGCCATCACCTCGGGACTAGCGGGTAGCTCTGGGGCCAACGTCCTGACTTTC. This chain connects TRBV10-3 to TRBJ2-6; 12 nucleotides line up with TRBD2. V lost 7 bases to trimming and J lost 0 bases; unmatched junction nucleotides: 7. This CDR3 is built from 18 residues. The germline gives CDR1 ENHRY, CDR2 SYGVKD.

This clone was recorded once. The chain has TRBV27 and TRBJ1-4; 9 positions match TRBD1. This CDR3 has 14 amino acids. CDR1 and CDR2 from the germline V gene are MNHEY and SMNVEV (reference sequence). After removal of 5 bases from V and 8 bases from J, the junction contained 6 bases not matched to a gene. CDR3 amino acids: CASSLQGAREKLFF. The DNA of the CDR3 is TGTGCCAGCAGTCTACAGGGGGCTCGGGAAAAACTGTTTTTT.

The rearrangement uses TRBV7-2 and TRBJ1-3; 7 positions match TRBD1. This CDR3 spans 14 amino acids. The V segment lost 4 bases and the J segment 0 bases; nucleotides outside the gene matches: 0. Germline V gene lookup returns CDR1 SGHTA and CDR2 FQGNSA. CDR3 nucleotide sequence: TGTGCCAGCAGCTACAGGGGCTCTGGAAACACCATATATTTT. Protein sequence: CASSYRGSGNTIYF.

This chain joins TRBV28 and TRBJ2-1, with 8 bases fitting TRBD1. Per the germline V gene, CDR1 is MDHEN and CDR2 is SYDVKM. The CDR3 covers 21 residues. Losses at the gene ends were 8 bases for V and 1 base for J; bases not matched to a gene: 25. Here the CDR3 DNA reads TGTGCCAGCCAGTCTTTAGGCAGGGGGCGCGCTATTGTATTGTCCTACAATGAGCAGTTCTTC. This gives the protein CASQSLGRGRAIVLSYNEQFF. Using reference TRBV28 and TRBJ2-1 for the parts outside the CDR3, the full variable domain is DVKVTQSSRYLVKRTGEKVFLECVQDMDHENMFWYRQDPGLGLRLIYFSYDVKMKEKGDIPEGYSVSREKKERFSLILESASTNQTSMYLCASQSLGRGRAIVLSYNEQFFGPGTRLTVL.

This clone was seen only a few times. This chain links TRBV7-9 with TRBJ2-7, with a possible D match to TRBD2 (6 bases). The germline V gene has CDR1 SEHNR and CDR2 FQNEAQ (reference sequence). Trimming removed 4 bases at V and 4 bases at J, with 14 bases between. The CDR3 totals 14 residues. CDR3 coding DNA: TGTGCCAGCAGCTCTTGGGACTTTACTTACGAGCAGTACTTC. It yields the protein CASSSWDFTYEQYF.

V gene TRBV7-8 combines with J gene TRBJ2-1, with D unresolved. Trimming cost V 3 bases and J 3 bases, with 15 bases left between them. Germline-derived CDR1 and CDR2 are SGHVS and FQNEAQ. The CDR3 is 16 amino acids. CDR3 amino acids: CASSFPGRSLYNEQFF. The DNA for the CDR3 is TGTGCCAGCAGCTTCCCGGGTAGGAGTCTCTACAATGAGCAGTTCTTC.

Here the CDR3 reads CASSIRLAGNYEQYF. Here the CDR3 DNA reads TGTGCCAGCAGCATAAGACTAGCGGGAAACTACGAGCAGTACTTC. The V call is TRBV13, the J call TRBJ2-7; 11 bases align to TRBD2. CDR1 and CDR2 from the germline V gene are PRHDT and FYEKMQ (reference sequence). V shed 5 bases, J shed 3 bases, and the junction held 6 bases outside the gene matches. The CDR3 extends over 15 amino acids.

The CDR3 here is CASSPTSGKNIQYF. DNA of the CDR3: TGTGCCAGTAGTCCGACTAGCGGCAAAAACATTCAGTACTTC. The V gene is TRBV19, the J gene TRBJ2-4, with 9 bases identical to TRBD2. CDR1 and CDR2 from the germline V gene are LNHDA and SQIVND (reference sequence). The CDR3 has 14 amino acids. J was trimmed by 3 bases and V by 5 bases; bases with no gene match: 2.

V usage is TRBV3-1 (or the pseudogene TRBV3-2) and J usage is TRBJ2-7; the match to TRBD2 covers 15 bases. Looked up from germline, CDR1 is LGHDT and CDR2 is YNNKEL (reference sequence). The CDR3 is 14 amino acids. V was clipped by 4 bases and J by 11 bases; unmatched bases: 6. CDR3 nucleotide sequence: TGTGCCAGCAGCCCCATTCGGACTAGCGGGGGGGAGTACTTC. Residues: CASSPIRTSGGEYF.

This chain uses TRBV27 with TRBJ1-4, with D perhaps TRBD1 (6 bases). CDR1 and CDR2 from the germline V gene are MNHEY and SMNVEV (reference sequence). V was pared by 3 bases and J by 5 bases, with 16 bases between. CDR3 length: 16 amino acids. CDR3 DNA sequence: TGTGCCAGCAGTTTTATCACAGGGCCCGGCAATGAAAAACTGTTTTTT. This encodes CASSFITGPGNEKLFF. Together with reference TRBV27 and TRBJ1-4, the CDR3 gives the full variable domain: EAQVTQNPRYLITVTGKKLTVTCSQNMNHEYMSWYRQDPGLGLRQIYYSMNVEVTDKGDVPEGYKVSRKEKRNFPLILESPSPNQTSLYFCASSFITGPGNEKLFFGSGTQLSVL.

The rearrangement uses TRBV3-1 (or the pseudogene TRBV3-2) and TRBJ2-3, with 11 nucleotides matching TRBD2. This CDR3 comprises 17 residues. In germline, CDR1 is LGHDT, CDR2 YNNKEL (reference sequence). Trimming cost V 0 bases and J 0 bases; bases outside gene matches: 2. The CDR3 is CASSQEASGGSTDTQYF. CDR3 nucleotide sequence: TGTGCCAGCAGCCAAGAGGCTAGCGGGGGGAGCACAGATACGCAGTATTTT.

The DNA for the CDR3 is TGTGCCAGCAGCTCAGTGGACAGGGGGCTAACGGAAGCTTTCTTT. This codes for CASSSVDRGLTEAFF. The chain carries TRBV11-2 and TRBJ1-1, with 11 bases identical to TRBD1. V was clipped by 4 bases and J by 8 bases; unmatched bases: 9. CDR1 and CDR2 from the germline V gene are SGHAT and FQNNGV. The CDR3 has 15 amino acids. The full variable domain, in which reference TRBV11-2 and TRBJ1-1 provide the parts outside the CDR3, is EAGVAQSPRYKIIEKRQSVAFWCNPISGHATLYWYQQILGQGPKLLIQFQNNGVVDDSQLPKDRFSAERLKGVDSTLKIQPAKLEDSAVYLCASSSVDRGLTEAFFGQGTRLTVV.

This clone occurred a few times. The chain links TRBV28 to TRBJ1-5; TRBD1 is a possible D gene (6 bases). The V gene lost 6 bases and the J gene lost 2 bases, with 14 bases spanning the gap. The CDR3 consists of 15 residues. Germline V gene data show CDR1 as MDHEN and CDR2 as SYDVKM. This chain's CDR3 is CASRNREGGNQPQHF. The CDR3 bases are TGTGCCAGCAGGAACAGGGAAGGTGGCAATCAGCCCCAGCATTTT.

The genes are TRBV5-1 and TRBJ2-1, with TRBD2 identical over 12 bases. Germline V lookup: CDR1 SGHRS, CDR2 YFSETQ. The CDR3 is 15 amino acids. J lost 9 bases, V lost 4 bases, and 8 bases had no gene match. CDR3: CASSPGLAGPTEQFF. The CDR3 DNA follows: TGCGCCAGCAGCCCAGGACTAGCGGGGCCCACTGAGCAGTTCTTC. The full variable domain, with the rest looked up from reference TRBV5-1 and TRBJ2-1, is KAGVTQTPRYLIKTRGQQVTLSCSPISGHRSVSWYQQTPGQGLQFLFEYFSETQRNKGNFPGRFSGRQFSNSRSEMNVSTLELGDSALYLCASSPGLAGPTEQFFGPGTRLTVL.

DNA of the CDR3: TGTGCCAGCAGTTACTCGAGAACAGGTGGAGAGACCCAGTACTTC. As protein: CASSYSRTGGETQYF. The rearrangement uses TRBV6-5 and TRBJ2-5; a weak D match, TRBD1 (5 bases). The CDR3 loop spans 15 amino acids. With 0 bases removed from V and 4 bases from J, the gap between germline ends came to 12 bases. CDR1 is MNHEY and CDR2 is SVGAGI in the germline V gene.

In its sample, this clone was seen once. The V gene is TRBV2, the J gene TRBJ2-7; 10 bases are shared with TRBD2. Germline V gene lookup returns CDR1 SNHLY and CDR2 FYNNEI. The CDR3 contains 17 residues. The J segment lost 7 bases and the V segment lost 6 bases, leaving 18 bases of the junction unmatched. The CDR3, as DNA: TGTGCCAGCAGCCGGGTAGGGACAACTAGCGGGATACGGGAGCAGTACTTC. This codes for CASSRVGTTSGIREQYF.

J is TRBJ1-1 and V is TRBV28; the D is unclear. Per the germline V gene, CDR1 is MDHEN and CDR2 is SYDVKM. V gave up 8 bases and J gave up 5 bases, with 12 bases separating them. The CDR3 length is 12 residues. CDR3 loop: CASASGETEAFF. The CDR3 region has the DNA TGTGCCAGCGCCTCTGGGGAGACTGAAGCTTTCTTT. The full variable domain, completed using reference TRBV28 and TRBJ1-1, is DVKVTQSSRYLVKRTGEKVFLECVQDMDHENMFWYRQDPGLGLRLIYFSYDVKMKEKGDIPEGYSVSREKKERFSLILESASTNQTSMYLCASASGETEAFFGQGTRLTVV.

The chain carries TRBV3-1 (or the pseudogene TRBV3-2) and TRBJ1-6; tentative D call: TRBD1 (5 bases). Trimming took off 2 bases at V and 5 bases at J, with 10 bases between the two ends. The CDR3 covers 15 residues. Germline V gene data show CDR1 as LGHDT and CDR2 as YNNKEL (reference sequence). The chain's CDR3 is CASSQQGRDNSPLHF. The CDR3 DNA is TGTGCCAGCAGCCAACAGGGTAGGGATAATTCACCCCTCCACTTT.

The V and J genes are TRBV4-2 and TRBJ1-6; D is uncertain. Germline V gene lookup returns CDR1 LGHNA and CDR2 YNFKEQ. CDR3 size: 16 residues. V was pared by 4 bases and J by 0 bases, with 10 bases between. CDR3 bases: TGTGCCAGCAGCCCGGAGGATAGCTCCTATAATTCACCCCTCCACTTT. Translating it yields CASSPEDSSYNSPLHF.

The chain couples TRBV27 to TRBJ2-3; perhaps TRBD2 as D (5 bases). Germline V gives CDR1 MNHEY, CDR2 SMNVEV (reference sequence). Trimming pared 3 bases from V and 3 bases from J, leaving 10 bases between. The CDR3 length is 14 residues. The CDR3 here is CASSFSGSTDTQYF. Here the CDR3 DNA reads TGTGCCAGCAGTTTTTCGGGGTCTACAGATACGCAGTATTTT.

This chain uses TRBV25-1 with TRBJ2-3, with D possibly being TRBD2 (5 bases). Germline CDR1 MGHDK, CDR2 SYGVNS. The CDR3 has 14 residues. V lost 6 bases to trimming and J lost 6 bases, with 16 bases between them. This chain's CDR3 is CASSPAGSVDTQYF. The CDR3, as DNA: TGTGCCAGCAGCCCGGCTGGGAGTGTGGATACGCAGTATTTT.

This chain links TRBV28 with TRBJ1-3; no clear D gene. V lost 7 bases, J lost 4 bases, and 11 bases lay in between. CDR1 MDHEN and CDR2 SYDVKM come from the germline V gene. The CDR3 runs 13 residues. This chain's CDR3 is CASNENRGNTIYF. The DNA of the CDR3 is TGTGCCAGCAACGAGAACAGAGGAAACACCATATATTTT. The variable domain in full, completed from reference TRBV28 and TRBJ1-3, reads DVKVTQSSRYLVKRTGEKVFLECVQDMDHENMFWYRQDPGLGLRLIYFSYDVKMKEKGDIPEGYSVSREKKERFSLILESASTNQTSMYLCASNENRGNTIYFGEGSWLTVV.

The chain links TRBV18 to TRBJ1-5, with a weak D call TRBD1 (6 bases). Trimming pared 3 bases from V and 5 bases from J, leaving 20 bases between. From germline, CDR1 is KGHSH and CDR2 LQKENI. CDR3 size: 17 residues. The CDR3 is CASSPTGGGRVDQPQHF. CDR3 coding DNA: TGTGCCAGCTCACCCACCGGGGGGGGCAGGGTTGATCAGCCCCAGCATTTT.

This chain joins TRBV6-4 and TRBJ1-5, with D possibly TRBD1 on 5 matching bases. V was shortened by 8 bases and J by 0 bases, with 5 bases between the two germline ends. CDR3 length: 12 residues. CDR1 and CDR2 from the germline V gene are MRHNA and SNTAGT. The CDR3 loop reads CASQGSNQPQHF. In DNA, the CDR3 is TGTGCCAGCCAGGGTAGCAATCAGCCCCAGCATTTT.

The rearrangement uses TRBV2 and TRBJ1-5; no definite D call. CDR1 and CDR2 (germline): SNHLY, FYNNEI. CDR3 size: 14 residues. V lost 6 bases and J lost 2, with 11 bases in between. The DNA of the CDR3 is TGTGCCAGCAGACCTACAGCGGGCAATCAGCCCCAGCATTTT. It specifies CASRPTAGNQPQHF. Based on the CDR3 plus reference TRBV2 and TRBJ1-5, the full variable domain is EPEVTQTPSHQVTQMGQEVILRCVPISNHLYFYWYRQILGQKVEFLVSFYNNEISEKSEIFDDQFSVERPDGSNFTLKIRSTKLEDSAMYFCASRPTAGNQPQHFGDGTRLSIL.

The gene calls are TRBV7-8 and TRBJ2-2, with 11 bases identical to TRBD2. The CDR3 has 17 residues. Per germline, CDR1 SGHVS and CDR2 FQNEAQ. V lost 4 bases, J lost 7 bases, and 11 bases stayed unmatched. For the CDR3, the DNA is TGTGCCAGCAGCTCCCTAACTAGCGGGGGTTCCCACGGGGAGCTGTTTTTT. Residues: CASSSLTSGGSHGELFF.

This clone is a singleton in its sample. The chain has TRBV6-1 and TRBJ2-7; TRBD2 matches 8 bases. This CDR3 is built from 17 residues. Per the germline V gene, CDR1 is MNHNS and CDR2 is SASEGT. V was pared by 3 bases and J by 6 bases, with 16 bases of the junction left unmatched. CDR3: CASSDLAGNIVPAEQYF. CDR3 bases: TGTGCCAGCAGTGACCTAGCGGGTAACATCGTCCCCGCCGAGCAGTACTTC.

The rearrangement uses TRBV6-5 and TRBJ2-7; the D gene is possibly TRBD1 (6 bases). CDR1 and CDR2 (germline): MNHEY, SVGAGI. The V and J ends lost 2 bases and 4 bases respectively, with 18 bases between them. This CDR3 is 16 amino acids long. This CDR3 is CASSYLTGEDQYEQYF. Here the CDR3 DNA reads TGTGCCAGCAGTTACCTGACAGGCGAAGATCAATACGAGCAGTACTTC.

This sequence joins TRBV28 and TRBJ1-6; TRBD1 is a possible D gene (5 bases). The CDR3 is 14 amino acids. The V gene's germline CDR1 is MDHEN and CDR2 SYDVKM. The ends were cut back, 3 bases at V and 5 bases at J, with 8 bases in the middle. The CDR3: CASSFGTHNSPLHF. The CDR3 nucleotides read TGTGCCAGCAGTTTTGGGACTCATAATTCACCCCTCCACTTT.

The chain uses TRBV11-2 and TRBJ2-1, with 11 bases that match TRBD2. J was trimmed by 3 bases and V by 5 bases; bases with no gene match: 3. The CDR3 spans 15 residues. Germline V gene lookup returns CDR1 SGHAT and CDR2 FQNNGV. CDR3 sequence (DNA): TGTGCCAGCAGCCCTAGCGGGGGGAACTACAATGAGCAGTTCTTC. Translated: CASSPSGGNYNEQFF.

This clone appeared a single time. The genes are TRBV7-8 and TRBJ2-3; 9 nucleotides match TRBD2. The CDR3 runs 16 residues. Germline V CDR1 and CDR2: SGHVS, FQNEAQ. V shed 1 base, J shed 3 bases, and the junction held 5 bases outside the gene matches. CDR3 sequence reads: CASSLEGGGVTDTQYF. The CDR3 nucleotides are TGTGCCAGCAGCTTAGAAGGCGGGGGGGTGACAGATACGCAGTATTTT.